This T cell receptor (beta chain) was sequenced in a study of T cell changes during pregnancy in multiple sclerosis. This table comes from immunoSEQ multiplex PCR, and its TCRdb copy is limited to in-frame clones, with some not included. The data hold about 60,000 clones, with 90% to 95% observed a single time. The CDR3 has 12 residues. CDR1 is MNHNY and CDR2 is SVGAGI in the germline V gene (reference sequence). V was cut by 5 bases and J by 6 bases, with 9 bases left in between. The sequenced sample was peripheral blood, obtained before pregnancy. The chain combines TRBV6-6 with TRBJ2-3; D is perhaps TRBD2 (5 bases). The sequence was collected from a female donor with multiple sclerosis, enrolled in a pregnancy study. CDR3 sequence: CASSRSGDTQYF. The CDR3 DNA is TGTGCCAGCAGTCGGTCGGGGGATACGCAGTATTTT.